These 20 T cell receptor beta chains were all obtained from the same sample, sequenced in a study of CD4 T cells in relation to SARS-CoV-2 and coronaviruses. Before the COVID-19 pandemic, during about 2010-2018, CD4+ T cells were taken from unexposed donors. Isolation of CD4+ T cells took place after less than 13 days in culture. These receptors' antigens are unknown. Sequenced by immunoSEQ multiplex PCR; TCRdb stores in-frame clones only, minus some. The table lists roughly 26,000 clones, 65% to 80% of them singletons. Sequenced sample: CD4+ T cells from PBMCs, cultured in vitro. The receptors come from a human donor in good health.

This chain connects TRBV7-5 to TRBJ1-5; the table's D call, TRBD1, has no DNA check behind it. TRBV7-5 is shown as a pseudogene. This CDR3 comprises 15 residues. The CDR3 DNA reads TGTGCCAGAAGCTTCCACAGGGGGCCCAATCAGCCCCAGCATTTT. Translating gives CARSFHRGPNQPQHF.

The CDR3 nucleotides read TGCGCCAGCAGCCCCCAACAGGGGCTCGGGGCGAGTGAGCAGTTCTTC. The encoded protein is CASSPQQGLGASEQFF. V gene TRBV4-3 combines with J gene TRBJ2-1; 7 nucleotides match TRBD1. With V trimmed by 4 bases and J by 9 bases, 15 bases remained unmatched. The CDR3 is 16 residues long. Per germline, CDR1 LGHNA and CDR2 YSLEER.

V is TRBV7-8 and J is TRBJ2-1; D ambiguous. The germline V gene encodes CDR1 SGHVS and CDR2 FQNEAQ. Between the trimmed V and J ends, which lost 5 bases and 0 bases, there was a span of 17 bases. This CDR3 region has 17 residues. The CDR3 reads CASSAALWRNSYNEQFF. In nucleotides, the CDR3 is TGTGCCAGCAGCGCTGCGCTTTGGCGGAACTCCTACAATGAGCAGTTCTTC. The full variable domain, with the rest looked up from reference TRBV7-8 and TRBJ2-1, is GAGVSQSPRYKVAKRGQDVALRCDPISGHVSLFWYQQALGQGPEFLTYFQNEAQLDKSGLPSDRFFAERPEGSVSTLKIQRTQQEDSAVYLCASSAALWRNSYNEQFFGPGTRLTVL.

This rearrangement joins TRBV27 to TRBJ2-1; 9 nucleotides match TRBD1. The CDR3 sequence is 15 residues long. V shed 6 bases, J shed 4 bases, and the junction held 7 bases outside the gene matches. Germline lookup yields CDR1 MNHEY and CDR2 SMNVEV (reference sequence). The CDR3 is CASRAGTGTYNEQFF. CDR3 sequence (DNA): TGTGCCAGCAGGGCCGGGACAGGGACTTACAATGAGCAGTTCTTC.

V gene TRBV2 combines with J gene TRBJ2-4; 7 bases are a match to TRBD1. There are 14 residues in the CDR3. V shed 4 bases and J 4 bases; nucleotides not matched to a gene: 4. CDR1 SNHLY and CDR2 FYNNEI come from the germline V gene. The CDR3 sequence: CASSGQGMKNIQYF. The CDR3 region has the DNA TGTGCCAGCAGTGGACAGGGAATGAAAAACATTCAGTACTTC.

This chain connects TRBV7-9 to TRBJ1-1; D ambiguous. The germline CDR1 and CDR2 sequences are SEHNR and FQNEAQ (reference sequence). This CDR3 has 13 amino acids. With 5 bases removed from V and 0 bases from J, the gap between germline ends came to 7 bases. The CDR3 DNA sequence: TGTGCCAGCAGCAACACCATGAACACTGAAGCTTTCTTT. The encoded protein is CASSNTMNTEAFF.

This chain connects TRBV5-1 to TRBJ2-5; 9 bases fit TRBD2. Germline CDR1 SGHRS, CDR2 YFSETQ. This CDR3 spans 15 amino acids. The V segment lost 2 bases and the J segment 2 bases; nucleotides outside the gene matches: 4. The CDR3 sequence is CASSLAGGIQETQYF. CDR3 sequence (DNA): TGCGCCAGCAGCTTAGCGGGAGGCATACAAGAGACCCAGTACTTC.

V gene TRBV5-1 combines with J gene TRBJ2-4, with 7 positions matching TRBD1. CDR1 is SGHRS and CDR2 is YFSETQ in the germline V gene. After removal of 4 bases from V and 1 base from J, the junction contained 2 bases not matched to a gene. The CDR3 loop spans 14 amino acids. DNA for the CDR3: TGCGCCAGCAGCATGGGACAGGCCAAAAACATTCAGTACTTC. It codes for CASSMGQAKNIQYF.

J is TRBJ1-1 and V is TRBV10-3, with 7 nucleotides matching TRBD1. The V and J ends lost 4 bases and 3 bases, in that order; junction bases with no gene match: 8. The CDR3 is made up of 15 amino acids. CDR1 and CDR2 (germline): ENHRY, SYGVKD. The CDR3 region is CAISGHRGTHTEAFF. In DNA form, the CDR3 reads TGTGCCATCAGTGGACACAGGGGAACCCACACTGAAGCTTTCTTT.

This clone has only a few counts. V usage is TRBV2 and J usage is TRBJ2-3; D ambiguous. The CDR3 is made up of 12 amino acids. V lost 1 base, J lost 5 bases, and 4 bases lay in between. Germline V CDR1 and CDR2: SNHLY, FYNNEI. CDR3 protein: CASSEGRDTQYF. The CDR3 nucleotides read TGTGCCAGCAGTGAAGGGAGAGATACGCAGTATTTT.

The CDR3 DNA reads as TGTGCCAGCAGCTTACAGCCCGGGGAGCTGTTTTTT. Translating it yields CASSLQPGELFF. The chain recombines TRBV11-2 with TRBJ2-2; no clear D. The V end lost 2 bases, the J end lost 6 bases, and 4 bases lay between the germline ends. The CDR3 totals 12 residues. CDR1 and CDR2 from the germline V gene are SGHAT and FQNNGV.

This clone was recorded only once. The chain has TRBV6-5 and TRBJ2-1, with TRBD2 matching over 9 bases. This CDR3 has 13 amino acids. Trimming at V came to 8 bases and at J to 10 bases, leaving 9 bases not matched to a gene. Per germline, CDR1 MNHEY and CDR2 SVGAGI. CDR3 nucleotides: TGTGCCAGCTTGGCTAGCGGGACGGACGAGCAGTTCTTC. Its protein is CASLASGTDEQFF.

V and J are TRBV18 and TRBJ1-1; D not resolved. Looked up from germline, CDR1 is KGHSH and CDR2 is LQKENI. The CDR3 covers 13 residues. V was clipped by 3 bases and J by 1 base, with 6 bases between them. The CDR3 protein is CASSPMGNTEAFF. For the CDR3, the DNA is TGTGCCAGCTCACCGATGGGGAACACTGAAGCTTTCTTT. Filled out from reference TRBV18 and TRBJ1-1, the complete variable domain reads NAGVMQNPRHLVRRRGQEARLRCSPMKGHSHVYWYRQLPEEGLKFMVYLQKENIIDESGMPKERFSAEFPKEGPSILRIQQVVRGDSAAYFCASSPMGNTEAFFGQGTRLTVV.

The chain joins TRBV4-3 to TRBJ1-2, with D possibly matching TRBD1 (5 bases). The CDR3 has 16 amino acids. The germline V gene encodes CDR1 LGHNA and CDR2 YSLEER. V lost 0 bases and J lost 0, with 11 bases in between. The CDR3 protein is CASSQDEGTSNYGYTF. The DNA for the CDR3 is TGCGCCAGCAGCCAAGATGAAGGGACTTCTAACTATGGCTACACCTTC.

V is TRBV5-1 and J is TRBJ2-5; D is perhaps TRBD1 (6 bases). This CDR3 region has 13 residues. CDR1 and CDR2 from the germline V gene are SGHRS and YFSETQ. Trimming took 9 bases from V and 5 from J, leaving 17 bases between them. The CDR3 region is CATGQTLGETQYF. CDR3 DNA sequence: TGCGCCACCGGACAGACCTTAGGGGAGACCCAGTACTTC.

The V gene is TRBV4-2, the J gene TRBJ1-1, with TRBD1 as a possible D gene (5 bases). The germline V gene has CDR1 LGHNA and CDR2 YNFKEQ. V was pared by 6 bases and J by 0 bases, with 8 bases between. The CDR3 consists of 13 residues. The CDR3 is CASRRQMNTEAFF. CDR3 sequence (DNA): TGTGCCAGCAGAAGACAGATGAACACTGAAGCTTTCTTT.

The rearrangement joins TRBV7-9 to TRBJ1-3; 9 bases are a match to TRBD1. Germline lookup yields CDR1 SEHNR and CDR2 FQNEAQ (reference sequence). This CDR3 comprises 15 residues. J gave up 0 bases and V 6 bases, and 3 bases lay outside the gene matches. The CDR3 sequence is CASRTTGGSGNTIYF. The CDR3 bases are TGTGCCAGCAGGACGACAGGGGGCTCTGGAAACACCATATATTTT.

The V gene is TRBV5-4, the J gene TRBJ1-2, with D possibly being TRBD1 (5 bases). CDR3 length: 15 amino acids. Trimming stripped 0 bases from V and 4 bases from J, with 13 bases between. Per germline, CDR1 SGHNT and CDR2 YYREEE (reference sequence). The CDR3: CASSLVGQGLYGYTF. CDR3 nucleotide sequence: TGTGCCAGCAGCTTGGTAGGTCAGGGCCTCTATGGCTACACCTTC.

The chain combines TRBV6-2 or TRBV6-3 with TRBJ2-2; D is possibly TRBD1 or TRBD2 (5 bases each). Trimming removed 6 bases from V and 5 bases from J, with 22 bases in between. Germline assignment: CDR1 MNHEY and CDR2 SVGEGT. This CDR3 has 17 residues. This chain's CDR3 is CASSHRDPTLQTGELFF. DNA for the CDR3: TGTGCCAGCAGCCACCGGGACCCTACCCTTCAGACCGGGGAGCTGTTTTTT.

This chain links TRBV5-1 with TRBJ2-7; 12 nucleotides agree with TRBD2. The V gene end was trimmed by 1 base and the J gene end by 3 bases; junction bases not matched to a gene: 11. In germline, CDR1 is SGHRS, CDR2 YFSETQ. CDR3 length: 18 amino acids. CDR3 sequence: CASSLQASGGAIRYEQYF. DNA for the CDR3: TGCGCCAGCAGCTTGCAGGCTAGCGGGGGGGCAATTCGCTACGAGCAGTACTTC.